This paragraph covers one TCR beta chain sequence. The data belong to a study of CD8 T cells in Susac syndrome. This CDR3 is built from 17 residues. The J segment lost 2 bases and the V segment lost 2 bases, leaving 10 bases of the junction unmatched. Looked up from germline, CDR1 is MNHEY and CDR2 is SVGAGI. Random hexamers served to reverse transcribe roughly 0.5 to 1 ug RNA. By means of immunoSEQ multiplex PCR, TCR beta CDR3 spanning 54 Vbeta and 13 Jbeta underwent amplification. TCRdb independently ran MiXCR on the immunoSEQ multiplex PCR reads; one entry per CDR3 protein. The sample lists roughly 80,000 distinct CDR3 sequences, about 93% occurring once.

The receptor's source is a human donor in good health. J is TRBJ2-7 and V is TRBV6-5, with 9 bases identical to TRBD2. The sample was CD8+ T cells from PBMCs. Written as DNA, the CDR3 is TGTGCCAGCAGTTACGACCCCCGAGCGGGGGGTGCCTACGAGCAGTACTTC. It translates to CASSYDPRAGGAYEQYF.